The count of the clone carrying this T cell receptor beta chain is one. Its target is not known. This sample is drawn from a study of OX40 agonist ivuxolimab in advanced cancers. About the study: Earlier anti-PD-1, anti-PD-L1 or anti-CTLA-4 therapy was permitted; less than 50% had received some. Study findings and constraints: Clones of CD4+ and CD8+ blood T cells grew by week 6 at doses of 0.1 to 3.0 mg/kg.

Repertoires were generated with immunoSEQ multiplex PCR, while TCRdb's copy carries only in-frame clones and drops some. The sample contains approximately 70,000 clones, approximately 90% of which appear only once. No patient had autoimmune disease or received systemic immunosuppression. Baseline, cycle 4 day 1, and cycle 7 day 1 were the blood sampling points. The CDR3 runs to 12 residues. Germline V gene sequence: CDR1 MNHEY, CDR2 SVGAGI. V lost 4 bases, J lost 8 bases, and 8 bases lay in between. The source material was CD4+ or CD8+ T cells sorted from blood, sampled in a trial of the OX40 agonist ivuxolimab. This chain joins TRBV6-5 and TRBJ1-4, with D unclear. This TCR was recovered from an adult with an advanced solid tumor such as melanoma, head and neck, liver or kidney cancer. CDR3 residues: CASSFPGEKLFF. Here the CDR3 DNA reads TGTGCCAGCAGTTTTCCCGGGGAAAAACTGTTTTTT.